One TCR beta chain is described in this entry. Its antigen is unidentified. This record belongs to a study of T-cell memory formation after mild COVID-19. Between the trimmed V and J ends, which lost 1 base and 7 bases, there was a span of 16 bases. Germline CDR1 is SGHVS and CDR2 is FQNEAQ. The length of the CDR3 is 15 residues. Overall study findings and caveats: Whether day 37 second-wave clones are SARS-CoV-2-specific was not confirmed.

Researchers used 5'RACE with constant-segment primers to make TCR alpha and TCR beta cDNA libraries that carry sample barcodes and UMIs. One entry per CDR3 protein results from TCRdb running MiXCR on the 5' RACE reads. The sample includes about 620,000 distinct CDR3 sequences, over 15% of them seen just once. Sequenced: PBMCs or a T cell subset sorted from them (not recorded which). The V call is TRBV7-8, the J call TRBJ2-5; weak D call: TRBD2 (6 bases). The origin of this receptor is an adult woman who had mild COVID-19 (a few samples of this study predate the infection). Cell type and time point are not known. Here the CDR3 reads CASSLGDGGMGTQYF. The DNA for the CDR3 is TGTGCCAGCAGCTTAGGGGACGGGGGAATGGGGACCCAGTACTTC.